Listed here are 27 T cell receptor beta chains from one sample, sequenced in a study of PD-L1 blockade in urothelial cancer. Repertoires were generated with immunoSEQ multiplex PCR, while TCRdb's copy carries only in-frame clones and drops some. Of approximately 94,000 clones listed, roughly 84% are singletons. The sample's time point: pretreatment peripheral blood. Sequencing used PBMCs, obtained around atezolizumab (anti-PD-L1) treatment. These receptors originate from a man between 60 and 75 years old with urothelial cancer.

This rearrangement joins TRBV15 to TRBJ2-3; no firm D call. The V gene's germline CDR1 is LNHNV and CDR2 YYDKDF (reference sequence). The CDR3 has 16 amino acids. V lost 5 bases and J lost 0, with 15 bases in between. The CDR3 DNA is TGTGCCACCAGCGTAGGAGTCGGTTTCAGCACAGATACGCAGTATTTT. Translation gives CATSVGVGFSTDTQYF. The variable domain in full, with the rest retrieved from reference TRBV15 and TRBJ2-3, is DAMVIQNPRYQVTQFGKPVTLSCSQTLNHNVMYWYQQKSSQAPKLLFHYYDKDFNNEADTPDNFQSRRPNTSFCFLDIRSPGLGDTAMYLCATSVGVGFSTDTQYFGPGTRLTVL.

The rearrangement links TRBV7-3 to TRBJ1-1, with D uncertain. The length of the CDR3 is 14 residues. V lost 1 base and J 4 bases, leaving 10 bases between the germline ends. Germline V gene sequence: CDR1 SGHTA, CDR2 FQGTGA. DNA of the CDR3: TGTGCCAGCAGCTTAATGCGGGATTCCACTGAAGCTTTCTTT. It codes for CASSLMRDSTEAFF.

A single count supports this clone. The chain employs TRBV7-8 and TRBJ1-5; TRBD1 aligns across 9 bases. The CDR3 has 18 amino acids. Germline loops: CDR1 SGHVS, CDR2 FQNEAQ. Germline trimming cut 0 bases from V and 0 bases from J; bases unmatched to any gene: 6. The DNA for the CDR3 is TGTGCCAGCAGCTTAGCGGACAGGGGCCCATATAGCAATCAGCCCCAGCATTTT. Amino acid sequence: CASSLADRGPYSNQPQHF.

The CDR3 loop reads CAKTDRGNQETQYF. The CDR3 DNA follows: TGTGCCAAAACGGATAGGGGTAACCAAGAGACCCAGTACTTC. This chain uses TRBV28 with TRBJ2-5; D perhaps matches TRBD1 (5 bases). The V and J ends lost 10 bases and 0 bases respectively, with 15 bases between them. The CDR3 spans 14 residues. Looked up from germline, CDR1 is MDHEN and CDR2 is SYDVKM.

The CDR3 nucleotides read TGTGCCAGCACCCCAGGGGGGAACTATGGCTACACCTTC. Its translation is CASTPGGNYGYTF. This chain links TRBV7-2 with TRBJ1-2; 7 bases map to TRBD1. This CDR3 has 13 amino acids. The germline V gene encodes CDR1 SGHTA and CDR2 FQGNSA. The J segment lost 2 bases and the V segment lost 7 bases, leaving 4 bases of the junction unmatched.

This chain connects TRBV29-1 to TRBJ2-6; 9 positions agree with TRBD1. The CDR3 is made up of 15 amino acids. Germline V gene sequence: CDR1 SQVTM, CDR2 ANQGSEA. The V and J ends lost 6 bases and 0 bases, in that order; junction bases with no gene match: 3. The CDR3 spells CSVGQGSSGANVLTF. In nucleotides, the CDR3 is TGCAGCGTGGGACAGGGATCCTCTGGGGCCAACGTCCTGACTTTC.

The rearrangement uses TRBV27 and TRBJ2-7; 9 bases match TRBD2. CDR3 size: 16 residues. Unmatched junction bases numbered 13, after V lost 4 bases and J lost 6 bases. CDR1 and CDR2 (germline): MNHEY, SMNVEV (reference sequence). CDR3 in amino acids: CASSSLSGSPLGEQYF. The DNA of the CDR3 is TGTGCCAGCAGTTCTCTTAGCGGGAGCCCTCTGGGCGAGCAGTACTTC.

The chain combines TRBV15 with TRBJ2-5; 9 bases are shared with TRBD1. V shed 0 bases, J shed 5 bases, and the junction held 4 bases outside the gene matches. The CDR3 runs to 15 residues. CDR1 is LNHNV, CDR2 YYDKDF, per germline (reference sequence). The CDR3 DNA is TGTGCCACCAGCAGAGACATGGGGACAGGGGAGACCCAGTACTTC. Amino acid sequence: CATSRDMGTGETQYF.

CDR3 nucleotides: TGTGCCAGCAGGTCAGGGGGCGAGAACACTGAAGCTTTCTTT. Amino acids: CASRSGGENTEAFF. V usage is TRBV28 and J usage is TRBJ1-1; 8 bases map to TRBD1. The germline V gene has CDR1 MDHEN and CDR2 SYDVKM. The length of the CDR3 is 14 residues. V was clipped by 6 bases and J by 1 base; unmatched bases: 4.

The chain combines TRBV6-1 with TRBJ1-5; possibly TRBD1 for D (5 bases). The ends were cut back, 0 bases at V and 5 bases at J, with 8 bases in the middle. From germline, CDR1 is MNHNS and CDR2 SASEGT. The CDR3 spans 14 residues. CDR3: CASSEAGPHQPQHF. CDR3 coding DNA: TGTGCCAGCAGTGAAGCGGGGCCCCATCAGCCCCAGCATTTT.

This clone has only a few counts. In DNA form, the CDR3 reads TGTGCCAGCAGACTGGGACACTTGAACACTGAAGCTTTCTTT. Translation: CASRLGHLNTEAFF. This rearrangement joins TRBV6-6 to TRBJ1-1; a weak D match, TRBD1 (6 bases). This CDR3 has 14 amino acids. Trimming took 6 bases from V and 0 from J, leaving 11 bases between them. Germline V lookup: CDR1 MNHNY, CDR2 SVGAGI (reference sequence).

This clone was recorded only once. The rearrangement joins TRBV7-9 to TRBJ1-2, with TRBD1 identical over 7 bases. CDR1 SEHNR and CDR2 FQNEAQ come from the germline V gene (reference sequence). This CDR3 region has 13 residues. V dropped 2 bases and J dropped 7; count of bases not matched to a gene: 4. For the CDR3, the DNA is TGTGCCAGCAGCTTACAACAGGGGTCTGGCTACACCTTC. Residues: CASSLQQGSGYTF.

A few counts support this clone. The chain carries TRBV9 and TRBJ1-6; D is unclear. The CDR3 runs 14 residues. Germline-derived CDR1 and CDR2 are SGDLS and YYNGEE. V was clipped by 0 bases and J by 7 bases, with 8 bases between them. The CDR3 DNA reads as TGTGCCAGCAGCGTAGGGTCAGAAAATTCACCCCTCCACTTT. Encoded protein: CASSVGSENSPLHF.

The V and J genes are TRBV30 and TRBJ1-2, with D possibly TRBD1 on 6 matching bases. Looked up from germline, CDR1 is GTSNPN and CDR2 is SVGIG (reference sequence). The V end was cut by 1 base, the J end by 10 bases, with 13 bases between. The CDR3 consists of 12 residues. CDR3 sequence: CAWSAGGGHYTF. The CDR3 DNA follows: TGTGCCTGGAGTGCCGGGGGGGGGCACTACACCTTC.

A single count supports this clone. The J gene is TRBJ2-3, the V gene TRBV11-3, with 8 bases fitting TRBD1. This CDR3 is built from 15 residues. Trimming at V came to 3 bases and at J to 1 base, leaving 3 bases not matched to a gene. Per germline, CDR1 SGHNT and CDR2 YENEEA. CDR3 DNA sequence: TGTGCCAGCAGCTTGTCGACAGGGGGCACAGATACGCAGTATTTT. Translating it yields CASSLSTGGTDTQYF.

V usage is TRBV18 and J usage is TRBJ2-2; 8 bases map to TRBD1. V shed 0 bases and J 4 bases; nucleotides not matched to a gene: 4. The CDR3 covers 16 residues. The germline V gene encodes CDR1 KGHSH and CDR2 LQKENI. CDR3 protein: CASSPPATGGTGELFF. As DNA, the CDR3 is TGTGCCAGCTCACCACCGGCTACAGGGGGCACCGGGGAGCTGTTTTTT.

In nucleotides, the CDR3 is TGCGCCAGCAGCCAAGAAAACCCCCCGGGGACTGAAGCTTTCTTT. Residues: CASSQENPPGTEAFF. The rearrangement joins TRBV4-1 to TRBJ1-1; D gene uncertain. CDR3 length equals 15 residues. The V gene's germline CDR1 is MGHRA and CDR2 YSYEKL. The germline V and J ends were trimmed by 0 bases and 5 bases, with 13 bases remaining between them.

The chain joins TRBV5-1 to TRBJ2-7, with TRBD1 matching 8 bases. With 4 bases clipped from V and 5 bases from J, the junction kept 5 bases outside the gene matches. Germline V gene data show CDR1 as SGHRS and CDR2 as YFSETQ. This CDR3 is 13 amino acids long. CDR3 loop: CASSRGQGHEQYF. CDR3 coding DNA: TGCGCCAGCAGCCGAGGACAGGGCCACGAGCAGTACTTC. The entire variable domain, with the rest obtained from reference TRBV5-1 and TRBJ2-7, is as follows: KAGVTQTPRYLIKTRGQQVTLSCSPISGHRSVSWYQQTPGQGLQFLFEYFSETQRNKGNFPGRFSGRQFSNSRSEMNVSTLELGDSALYLCASSRGQGHEQYFGPGTRLTVT.

Only a few counts were recorded for this clone. The V and J genes are TRBV9 and TRBJ1-1; D is uncertain. Trimming took off 2 bases at V and 0 bases at J, with 5 bases between the two ends. Germline CDR1 is SGDLS and CDR2 is YYNGEE. This CDR3 has 13 residues. In nucleotides, the CDR3 is TGTGCCAGCAGCGTTGCGGTGAACACTGAAGCTTTCTTT. Encoded protein: CASSVAVNTEAFF.

The chain couples TRBV7-9 to TRBJ1-2; a weak D match, TRBD1 (6 bases). Per the germline V gene, CDR1 is SEHNR and CDR2 is FQNEAQ (reference sequence). The CDR3 spans 14 residues. V was pared by 6 bases and J by 9 bases, with 20 bases between. CDR3 nucleotides: TGTGCCAGCAGTCGTTTTCCGGGACACCAGAGCTACACCTTC. It is translated as CASSRFPGHQSYTF. Using reference TRBV7-9 and TRBJ1-2 for the parts outside the CDR3, the full variable domain is DTGVSQNPRHKITKRGQNVTFRCDPISEHNRLYWYRQTLGQGPEFLTYFQNEAQLEKSRLLSDRFSAERPKGSFSTLEIQRTEQGDSAMYLCASSRFPGHQSYTFGSGTRLTVV.

The genes are TRBV7-2 and TRBJ2-7; 10 bases agree with TRBD2. V was clipped by 6 bases and J by 2 bases; unmatched bases: 7. Germline CDR1 SGHTA, CDR2 FQGNSA. This CDR3 is 15 amino acids long. The DNA for the CDR3 is TGTGCCAGCAGACGCACTAGCGGGGCCCCCTACGAGCAGTACTTC. This sequence encodes CASRRTSGAPYEQYF. Filled out from reference TRBV7-2 and TRBJ2-7, the complete variable domain reads GAGVSQSPSNKVTEKGKDVELRCDPISGHTALYWYRQSLGQGLEFLIYFQGNSAPDKSGLPSDRFSAERTGGSVSTLTIQRTQQEDSAVYLCASRRTSGAPYEQYFGPGTRLTVT.

The V call is TRBV10-2, the J call TRBJ2-7, with 8 bases that match TRBD1. There are 12 residues in the CDR3. With V trimmed by 9 bases and J by 5 bases, 6 bases remained unmatched. Per germline, CDR1 WSHSY and CDR2 SAAADI. This CDR3 is CASQGAVDEQYF. CDR3 sequence (DNA): TGCGCCAGTCAGGGGGCGGTCGACGAGCAGTACTTC.

The chain links TRBV7-2 to TRBJ2-5, with a weak D call TRBD1 (5 bases). This CDR3 is built from 13 residues. The ends were cut back, 4 bases at V and 1 base at J, with 7 bases in the middle. Germline V gene data show CDR1 as SGHTA and CDR2 as FQGNSA. The CDR3 loop reads CASSYRSQETQYF. CDR3 bases: TGTGCCAGCAGCTACAGGAGCCAAGAGACCCAGTACTTC.

The chain joins TRBV29-1 to TRBJ2-5; possibly TRBD2 for D (5 bases). The CDR3 totals 13 residues. Trimming stripped 3 bases from V and 9 bases from J, with 17 bases between. Germline V gene lookup returns CDR1 SQVTM and CDR2 ANQGSEA. The CDR3 coding sequence is TGCAGCGTTGATGGCGGGCCCCACACGGCCCAGTACTTC. This gives the protein CSVDGGPHTAQYF.

This rearrangement joins TRBV28 to TRBJ2-1; 9 positions match TRBD2. In germline, CDR1 is MDHEN, CDR2 SYDVKM. This CDR3 spans 17 amino acids. The trim removed 8 bases at V and 3 bases at J, leaving 14 bases unmatched. As DNA, the CDR3 is TGTGCCAGCCCGGCCACCGCCCAGACTAGCGGCTACAATGAGCAGTTCTTC. Protein sequence: CASPATAQTSGYNEQFF.

The V gene is TRBV30, the J gene TRBJ1-5, with 8 bases matching TRBD1. CDR1 and CDR2 (germline): GTSNPN, SVGIG (reference sequence). V dropped 3 bases and J dropped 7; count of bases not matched to a gene: 5. The CDR3 runs to 13 residues. The DNA of the CDR3 is TGTGCCTGGAGCGCAGGGGGCAGGCAGCCCCAGCATTTT. Amino acids: CAWSAGGRQPQHF. Looking up the rest from reference TRBV30 and TRBJ1-5 gives the full variable domain: SQTIHQWPATLVQPVGSPLSLECTVEGTSNPNLYWYRQAAGRGLQLLFYSVGIGQISSEVPQNLSASRPQDRQFILSSKKLLLSDSGFYLCAWSAGGRQPQHFGDGTRLSIL.

The chain is built from TRBV7-9 and TRBJ2-1, with 10 bases fitting TRBD2. The CDR3 has 14 residues. The germline CDR1 and CDR2 sequences are SEHNR and FQNEAQ (reference sequence). V lost 7 bases, J lost 8 bases, and 8 bases stayed unmatched. The CDR3 region is CASTSLAGDHEQFF. The DNA for the CDR3 is TGTGCCAGCACCTCCCTAGCGGGGGATCATGAGCAGTTCTTC.